These 30 T cell receptor beta chains came from one sample sequenced in a study of CD8 T cells in ankylosing spondylitis. Study conclusions and caveats: There was a TCR beta motif, made of several highly homologous variants, that appeared characteristic of ankylosing spondylitis blood.

Each CDR3 protein gets one entry after TCRdb re-called the 5' RACE reads with MiXCR. The table has more than 100,000 distinct CDR3 sequences, 17% seen once. These receptors' antigens are unknown. Material for sequencing was blood, either unsorted or a sorted T cell fraction (not recorded which). The receptor source for this set is a male donor with ankylosing spondylitis.

This clonotype was seen a few times. CDR3 sequence reads: CASSQSGPFGEQYF. In nucleotides, the CDR3 is TGCGCCAGCAGCCAGAGCGGGCCCTTTGGGGAGCAGTACTTC. The chain has TRBV5-1 and TRBJ2-7; D possibly corresponds to TRBD2 (6 bases). The CDR3 contains 14 residues. V dropped 4 bases and J dropped 7 bases, with 18 bases sitting between them. Looked up from germline, CDR1 is SGHRS and CDR2 is YFSETQ.

The J gene is TRBJ2-7, the V gene TRBV12-3 or TRBV12-4; D possibly corresponds to TRBD1 (6 bases). V was trimmed by 0 bases and J by 3 bases, leaving 9 bases between them. The CDR3 is 14 residues long. The CDR3 coding sequence is TGTGCCAGCAGTTTAGCGTTGGACAGCTACGAGCAGTACTTC. Protein: CASSLALDSYEQYF.

The genes are TRBV7-9 and TRBJ2-3, with D perhaps TRBD1 (5 bases). CDR1 and CDR2 from the germline V gene are SEHNR and FQNEAQ (reference sequence). CDR3 length: 12 amino acids. The V gene lost 2 bases and the J gene lost 5 bases, with 5 bases spanning the gap. CDR3: CASSLQGDTQYF. The CDR3 nucleotides are TGTGCCAGCAGCTTACAGGGAGATACGCAGTATTTT.

This clonotype was detected a few times. The CDR3 nucleotides read TGTGCCAGCAGCTTGGCGAGCTCCTATAATTCACCCCTCCACTTT. This translates into CASSLASSYNSPLHF. The chain is built from TRBV11-1 and TRBJ1-6, with D unclear. From germline, CDR1 is SGHAT and CDR2 FQDESV (reference sequence). The CDR3 length is 15 residues. Trimming took 3 bases from V and 0 from J, leaving 6 bases between them.

This clonotype has ten or more counts. V and J are TRBV5-1 and TRBJ2-1, with TRBD1 matching 8 bases. The germline gives CDR1 SGHRS, CDR2 YFSETQ. V lost 0 bases, J lost 1 base, and 9 bases stayed unmatched. The CDR3 length is 18 residues. The DNA of the CDR3 is TGCGCCAGCAGCTTGGCCTCTTTCGGGACAGGATCCTACAATGAGCAGTTCTTC. It yields the protein CASSLASFGTGSYNEQFF.

This clonotype was counted between two and nine times. This chain links TRBV27 with TRBJ2-7, with D possibly TRBD2 on 5 matching bases. Trimming pared 2 bases from V and 0 bases from J, leaving 8 bases between. This CDR3 comprises 14 residues. Germline values: CDR1 MNHEY, CDR2 SMNVEV (reference sequence). CDR3 loop: CASSLIGSSYEQYF. The CDR3 DNA reads TGTGCCAGCAGTTTAATAGGGAGCTCCTACGAGCAGTACTTC.

The CDR3 nucleotides are TGTGCCAGCCGCACAATGGGGGATACGCAGTATTTT. Translation: CASRTMGDTQYF. The chain uses TRBV27 and TRBJ2-3; D gene uncertain. The germline gives CDR1 MNHEY, CDR2 SMNVEV (reference sequence). The CDR3 is 12 amino acids. The V gene lost 8 bases and the J gene lost 6 bases, with 12 bases spanning the gap.

This clonotype turned up a few times. The rearrangement links TRBV27 to TRBJ2-7; the D call may be TRBD1 or TRBD2 (5 bases each). Per the germline V gene, CDR1 is MNHEY and CDR2 is SMNVEV (reference sequence). Deletions cut 5 bases from V and 2 bases from J, with 13 bases between. The CDR3 runs to 14 residues. CDR3 region: CASSTGTAAYEQYF. In DNA form, the CDR3 reads TGTGCCAGCAGTACCGGGACGGCAGCCTACGAGCAGTACTTC.

This clonotype was seen only a few times. CDR3 protein: CASSLGTNAYEQYF. The CDR3 DNA sequence: TGTGCCAGCAGTTTGGGGACTAACGCCTACGAGCAGTACTTC. This chain connects TRBV27 to TRBJ2-7; 7 nucleotides line up with TRBD2. CDR1 is MNHEY, CDR2 SMNVEV, per germline (reference sequence). V was clipped by 3 bases and J by 2 bases; unmatched bases: 4. This CDR3 contains 14 residues.

The count of this clonotype is one. The junction departs from germline at one end; a sequencing error may be responsible. This rearrangement joins TRBV28 to TRBJ2-7, with 11 bases lining up with TRBD2. The CDR3 spans 16 residues. Germline V gene lookup returns CDR1 MDHEN and CDR2 SYDVKM. This CDR3 reads CTSSGGVGLAVYEQYF. The CDR3 DNA reads TGTACCAGCAGTGGGGGGGTGGGACTAGCGGTTTACGAGCAGTACTTC.

This clonotype has a count of ten or more. The chain links TRBV28 to TRBJ1-5; D remains unclear. CDR1 is MDHEN and CDR2 is SYDVKM in the germline V gene. The V gene lost 3 bases and the J gene lost 3 bases, with 12 bases spanning the gap. There are 15 residues in the CDR3. The CDR3 DNA sequence: TGTGCCAGCAGTTTCGGAGGAGTAAACAATCAGCCCCAGCATTTT. It is translated as CASSFGGVNNQPQHF. The whole variable domain, remainder taken from reference TRBV28 and TRBJ1-5, is DVKVTQSSRYLVKRTGEKVFLECVQDMDHENMFWYRQDPGLGLRLIYFSYDVKMKEKGDIPEGYSVSREKKERFSLILESASTNQTSMYLCASSFGGVNNQPQHFGDGTRLSIL.

This clonotype was seen at least ten times. The V gene is TRBV20-1, the J gene TRBJ2-3; D is possibly TRBD2 (6 bases). Trimming shortened V by 1 base and J by 6 bases, and 11 bases separated the two germline ends. Germline V gene data show CDR1 as DFQATT and CDR2 as SNEGSKA (reference sequence). The CDR3 is made up of 13 amino acids. The CDR3 is CSARAGEADTQYF. Written as DNA, the CDR3 is TGCAGTGCTAGAGCGGGAGAAGCTGATACGCAGTATTTT.

The chain is built from TRBV27 and TRBJ1-2; D may be TRBD1 (6 bases). V lost 5 bases to trimming and J lost 3 bases, with 16 bases between them. Germline V gives CDR1 MNHEY, CDR2 SMNVEV (reference sequence). This CDR3 has 15 residues. The CDR3 DNA is TGTGCCAGCAGTGGACAGACGAAGGCGCACTATGGCTACACCTTC. It yields the protein CASSGQTKAHYGYTF.

This clonotype was seen more than once but under ten times. The chain couples TRBV12-3 or TRBV12-4 to TRBJ1-3; D unresolved. The V gene lost 4 bases and the J gene lost 0 bases, with 10 bases spanning the gap. CDR3 length: 15 residues. CDR3 region: CASSSFGDSGNTIYF. As DNA, the CDR3 is TGTGCCAGCAGTTCCTTCGGGGACTCTGGAAACACCATATATTTT.

DNA for the CDR3: TGTGCCAGCAGCTTAGCCCTACGGGGAAACGACGAGCAGTACTTC. Translating it yields CASSLALRGNDEQYF. This rearrangement joins TRBV7-9 to TRBJ2-7; D possibly corresponds to TRBD2 (5 bases). The CDR3 consists of 15 residues. The ends were cut back, 0 bases at V and 5 bases at J, with 14 bases in the middle. Germline CDR1 reads SEHNR; CDR2 reads FQNEAQ (reference sequence).

The chain employs TRBV11-2 and TRBJ2-5, with TRBD2 matching 14 bases. Germline V lookup: CDR1 SGHAT, CDR2 FQNNGV. Losses at the gene ends were 6 bases for V and 5 bases for J; bases not matched to a gene: 5. This CDR3 spans 15 amino acids. The CDR3 coding sequence is TGTGCCAGCAGTCTCGGGACTAGCGGGAGCGAGACCCAGTACTTC. Its translation: CASSLGTSGSETQYF.

This sequence joins TRBV7-9 and TRBJ2-1; the match to TRBD2 covers 13 bases. CDR3 size: 15 residues. Per the germline V gene, CDR1 is SEHNR and CDR2 is FQNEAQ (reference sequence). The trim removed 7 bases at V and 8 bases at J, leaving 8 bases unmatched. CDR3 residues: CASISTGLAGYEQFF. DNA of the CDR3: TGTGCCAGCATCTCTACGGGACTAGCGGGATATGAGCAGTTCTTC. Complete variable domain (other parts from reference TRBV7-9 and TRBJ2-1): DTGVSQNPRHKITKRGQNVTFRCDPISEHNRLYWYRQTLGQGPEFLTYFQNEAQLEKSRLLSDRFSAERPKGSFSTLEIQRTEQGDSAMYLCASISTGLAGYEQFFGPGTRLTVL.

On this clonotype itself: No DNA is shown, since the ends of the CDR3 on it are uncertain; the CDR3 is the one TCRdb lists. The V gene is TRBV6-5, the J gene TRBJ1-2; TRBD1 is the table's D call and was not checked against the DNA. The CDR3 has 13 amino acids, counting both end residues. Germline assignment: CDR1 MNHEY and CDR2 SVGAGI. CDR3 sequence reads: CASSFGAGDGYTF.

This clonotype was detected only a few times. The chain carries TRBV4-1 and TRBJ2-1; 8 bases match TRBD2. The CDR3 is 15 amino acids. The V segment lost 1 base and the J segment 7 bases; nucleotides outside the gene matches: 6. The germline V gene encodes CDR1 MGHRA and CDR2 YSYEKL. The CDR3 spells CASSQGGRLWNEQFF. The CDR3 DNA follows: TGCGCCAGCAGCCAAGGCGGGAGGTTATGGAATGAGCAGTTCTTC.

The genes are TRBV9 and TRBJ2-1, with 10 bases aligning to TRBD2. With 3 bases clipped from V and 13 bases from J, the junction kept 7 bases outside the gene matches. Germline V lookup: CDR1 SGDLS, CDR2 YYNGEE. The CDR3 is 13 amino acids. CDR3 loop: CASSASGTSDQFF. The CDR3 DNA reads TGTGCCAGCAGCGCATCCGGGACTAGCGATCAGTTCTTC. Variable domain in full (rest from reference TRBV9 and TRBJ2-1): DSGVTQTPKHLITATGQRVTLRCSPRSGDLSVYWYQQSLDQGLQFLIQYYNGEERAKGNILERFSAQQFPDLHSELNLSSLELGDSALYFCASSASGTSDQFFGPGTRLTVL.

This clonotype appeared a few times. The chain uses TRBV20-1 and TRBJ2-2, with TRBD2 matching 9 bases. This CDR3 contains 15 residues. The germline gives CDR1 DFQATT, CDR2 SNEGSKA (reference sequence). V trimming: 3 bases; J trimming: 7 bases; junction bases outside the gene matches: 9. The CDR3 is CSARMLAGRLGELFF. CDR3 coding DNA: TGCAGTGCTAGGATGCTAGCGGGACGTCTCGGGGAGCTGTTTTTT.

In this sample, this clonotype turned up a few times. The V call is TRBV4-3, the J call TRBJ2-1, with 8 bases matching TRBD2. This CDR3 comprises 16 residues. The germline V gene has CDR1 LGHNA and CDR2 YSLEER. J lost 3 bases, V lost 3 bases, and 7 bases had no gene match. The CDR3 spells CASSQGSGSFYNEQFF. CDR3 in DNA: TGCGCCAGCAGCCAGGGAAGCGGGAGCTTCTACAATGAGCAGTTCTTC.

The genes are TRBV20-1 and TRBJ1-2; TRBD1 matches 7 bases. V gave up 5 bases and J gave up 7 bases; unmatched junction bases: 7. Germline CDR1 reads DFQATT; CDR2 reads SNEGSKA (reference sequence). There are 12 residues in the CDR3. This CDR3 is CSAPDRVFGYTF. CDR3 bases: TGCAGTGCTCCTGACAGGGTATTTGGCTACACCTTC.

The genes are TRBV9 and TRBJ2-1; D assignment may be TRBD1 or TRBD2 (7 bases each). The CDR3 is 16 residues long. Trimming left V 0 bases short and J 6 bases short, with 16 bases between. Germline V lookup: CDR1 SGDLS, CDR2 YYNGEE. This CDR3 reads CASSVGGGGLSNEQFF. The DNA of the CDR3 is TGTGCCAGCAGCGTAGGGGGAGGGGGCTTAAGCAATGAGCAGTTCTTC. The full variable domain, with the rest looked up from reference TRBV9 and TRBJ2-1, is DSGVTQTPKHLITATGQRVTLRCSPRSGDLSVYWYQQSLDQGLQFLIQYYNGEERAKGNILERFSAQQFPDLHSELNLSSLELGDSALYFCASSVGGGGLSNEQFFGPGTRLTVL.

The chain links TRBV20-1 to TRBJ2-1, with TRBD2 matching over 8 bases. The ends lost 0 bases at V and 9 bases at J; junction bases unmatched: 7. The CDR3 runs to 14 residues. In germline, CDR1 is DFQATT, CDR2 SNEGSKA (reference sequence). The CDR3 region is CSAREDGRAVEQFF. The CDR3 region has the DNA TGCAGTGCTAGAGAGGACGGGAGGGCAGTTGAGCAGTTCTTC.

The genes are TRBV10-3 and TRBJ2-6, with D tentatively TRBD1 (6 bases). Per germline, CDR1 ENHRY and CDR2 SYGVKD. CDR3 size: 15 residues. Deletions cut 8 bases from V and 0 bases from J, with 11 bases between. The CDR3 coding sequence is TGTGCCATCGGGACACCCTACTCTGGGGCCAACGTCCTGACTTTC. Translation gives CAIGTPYSGANVLTF.

V is TRBV7-9 and J is TRBJ1-2; D is undetermined. The CDR3 has 12 residues. Germline CDR1 SEHNR, CDR2 FQNEAQ (reference sequence). V was pared by 1 base and J by 4 bases, with 4 bases between. The CDR3: CASSLETYGYTF. The CDR3 DNA sequence: TGTGCCAGCAGCTTAGAGACCTATGGCTACACCTTC. Full variable domain (missing parts from reference TRBV7-9 and TRBJ1-2): DTGVSQNPRHKITKRGQNVTFRCDPISEHNRLYWYRQTLGQGPEFLTYFQNEAQLEKSRLLSDRFSAERPKGSFSTLEIQRTEQGDSAMYLCASSLETYGYTFGSGTRLTVV.

This clonotype has more than one count but fewer than ten. The J gene is TRBJ1-2, the V gene TRBV7-2, with 7 bases that match TRBD1. The CDR3 totals 14 residues. Unmatched junction bases numbered 9, after V lost 6 bases and J lost 5 bases. Germline V lookup: CDR1 SGHTA, CDR2 FQGNSA. CDR3 in amino acids: CASRDREGSYGYTF. DNA for the CDR3: TGTGCCAGCAGAGACAGGGAGGGGTCGTATGGCTACACCTTC.

This clonotype was observed a few times. The chain recombines TRBV28 with TRBJ2-1; the D call may be TRBD1 or TRBD2 (6 bases each). This CDR3 is built from 14 residues. V was trimmed by 4 bases and J by 4 bases, leaving 11 bases between them. Germline V gene sequence: CDR1 MDHEN, CDR2 SYDVKM. The CDR3 loop is CASSSGAEYNEQFF. CDR3 sequence (DNA): TGTGCCAGCAGTTCGGGGGCGGAATACAATGAGCAGTTCTTC.

This clonotype appeared a few times. The CDR3 loop is CASSLGGTSGIFSYNEQFF. The CDR3 DNA reads TGTGCCAGCAGCTTGGGGGGGACTAGCGGGATTTTTAGTTACAATGAGCAGTTCTTC. The chain couples TRBV5-4 to TRBJ2-1, with 13 bases matching TRBD2. V trimming: 0 bases; J trimming: 4 bases; junction bases outside the gene matches: 10. CDR1 is SGHNT, CDR2 YYREEE, per germline (reference sequence). The CDR3 runs to 19 residues.